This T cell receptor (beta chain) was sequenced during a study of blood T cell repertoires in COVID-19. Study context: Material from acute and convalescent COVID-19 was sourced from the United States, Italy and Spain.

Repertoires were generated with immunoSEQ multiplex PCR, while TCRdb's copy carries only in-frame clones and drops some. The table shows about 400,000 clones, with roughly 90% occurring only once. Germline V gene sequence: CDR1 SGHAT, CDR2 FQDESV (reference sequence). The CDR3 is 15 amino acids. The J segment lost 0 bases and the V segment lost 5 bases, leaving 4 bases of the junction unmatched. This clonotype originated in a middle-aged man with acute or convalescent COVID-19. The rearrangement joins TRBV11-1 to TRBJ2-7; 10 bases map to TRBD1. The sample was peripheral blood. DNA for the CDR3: TGTGCCAGCAGCGCGCGGGACAGGGGCTCCTACGAGCAGTACTTC. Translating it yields CASSARDRGSYEQYF.